This entry lists 13 T cell receptor beta chains sequenced from one sample in a study of T-cell reconstitution after alpha-beta-depleted transplantation in children. The authors prepared the TCRbeta library with unique molecular identifiers. TCRdb itself ran the PCR reads through MiXCR, one entry per CDR3 protein. The repertoire holds 600,000 to 700,000 distinct CDR3 sequences, with approximately 15% as singletons. This material consisted of PBMCs from the stem cell graft donor, taken from the stem cell graft. All receptors come from a human donor who donated a stem cell graft to a child with acute myeloid leukemia.

There are many counts of this clonotype. The V call is TRBV20-1, the J call TRBJ1-1; D remains unclear. This CDR3 spans 15 amino acids. Trimming pared 0 bases from V and 0 bases from J, leaving 11 bases between. Germline V gives CDR1 DFQATT, CDR2 SNEGSKA (reference sequence). The chain's CDR3 is CSARDLVRMNTEAFF. The CDR3 DNA sequence: TGCAGTGCTAGAGATCTGGTCAGAATGAACACTGAAGCTTTCTTT.

This clonotype was recorded many times. The DNA of the CDR3 is TGTGCCAGCAGCTTAGATGGACAGTCTTACAATGAGCAGTTCTTC. This translates into CASSLDGQSYNEQFF. This sequence joins TRBV7-2 and TRBJ2-1, with D possibly TRBD1 on 6 matching bases. The germline V gene encodes CDR1 SGHTA and CDR2 FQGNSA. V lost 1 base, J lost 4 bases, and 11 bases lay in between. The CDR3 is 15 amino acids.

This clonotype has at least ten counts. The chain uses TRBV7-6 and TRBJ2-5; D is possibly TRBD1 (6 bases). The germline V gene encodes CDR1 SGHVS and CDR2 FNYEAQ. The CDR3 totals 14 residues. V lost 5 bases, J lost 4 bases, and 14 bases lay in between. CDR3 region: CASSPAGVGETQYF. The CDR3 DNA reads TGTGCCAGCAGCCCCGCAGGGGTTGGAGAGACCCAGTACTTC.

This clonotype was counted many times. The chain uses TRBV20-1 and TRBJ1-2; D gene ambiguous. CDR1 and CDR2 from the germline V gene are DFQATT and SNEGSKA (reference sequence). This CDR3 contains 11 residues. Between the trimmed V and J ends, which lost 7 bases and 7 bases, there was a span of 13 bases. The CDR3 DNA follows: TGCAGTGTGCAGGCGTGGGGTGGCTACACCTTC. As protein: CSVQAWGGYTF.

Concerning this clonotype: A read error is possible here, since a much larger clone lies one base away. The chain combines TRBV12-3 or TRBV12-4 with TRBJ2-2; TRBD1 or TRBD2 may be the D gene (5 bases each). CDR3 length equals 11 residues. The DNA of the CDR3 is TGTGCCAGCAGTTCGACCAGGGACCTGTTTTTT. It specifies CASSSTRDLFF.

This clonotype occurred many times. The CDR3 DNA reads as TGCAGTGCTAGAGATCCCCGACTAGCGGGGCCCTTTGGGCAGTACGTC. It translates to CSARDPRLAGPFGQYV. The V call is TRBV20-1, the J call TRBJ2-7; 11 positions agree with TRBD2. The ends lost 0 bases at V and 9 bases at J; junction bases unmatched: 13. CDR1 DFQATT and CDR2 SNEGSKA come from the germline V gene (reference sequence). This CDR3 has 16 amino acids.

This clonotype was seen repeatedly, ten times or more. V usage is TRBV15 and J usage is TRBJ1-5, with D maybe TRBD1 (5 bases). Germline assignment: CDR1 LNHNV and CDR2 YYDKDF (reference sequence). Trimming pared 9 bases from V and 2 bases from J, leaving 11 bases between. This CDR3 spans 13 amino acids. For the CDR3, the DNA is TGTGCCACTGCTACAGGAGGCAATCAGCCCCAGCATTTT. The encoded protein is CATATGGNQPQHF.

At least ten counts were recorded for this clonotype. The chain has TRBV29-1 and TRBJ2-7; a possible D gene is TRBD1 (6 bases). V lost 4 bases and J 3 bases, leaving 10 bases between the germline ends. The CDR3 runs to 12 residues. From germline, CDR1 is SQVTM and CDR2 ANQGSEA. This CDR3 is CSVADRNYEQYV. The CDR3 coding sequence is TGCAGCGTTGCCGACAGGAACTACGAGCAGTACGTC.

This clonotype has more than one count but fewer than ten. The CDR3 spells CASSPRLAGLFTYNEQFF. CDR3 in DNA: TGTGCCAGCTCACCACGGCTAGCGGGGCTCTTTACTTACAATGAGCAGTTCTTC. The chain links TRBV18 to TRBJ2-1; 9 bases line up with TRBD2. Per the germline V gene, CDR1 is KGHSH and CDR2 is LQKENI. This CDR3 has 18 residues. V gave up 1 base and J gave up 4 bases; unmatched junction bases: 11.

The V and J genes are TRBV20-1 and TRBJ1-6; 7 bases match TRBD1. V was pared by 6 bases and J by 5 bases, with 10 bases of the junction left unmatched. In germline, CDR1 is DFQATT, CDR2 SNEGSKA (reference sequence). The CDR3 extends over 15 amino acids. The CDR3 nucleotides read TGCAGTGCCCAATACCCCCAGGGGGATAATTCACCCCTCCACTTT. As protein: CSAQYPQGDNSPLHF.

This clonotype has ten or more counts. This chain joins TRBV7-2 and TRBJ1-5; D not resolved. This CDR3 spans 14 amino acids. Germline CDR1 is SGHTA and CDR2 is FQGNSA. Trimming stripped 0 bases from V and 5 bases from J, with 8 bases between. This CDR3 reads CASSLAGRHQPQHF. CDR3 sequence (DNA): TGTGCCAGCAGCTTAGCGGGCAGGCATCAGCCCCAGCATTTT.

The V call is TRBV5-1, the J call TRBJ1-6; tentatively, D is TRBD1 (5 bases). Per the germline V gene, CDR1 is SGHRS and CDR2 is YFSETQ. The CDR3 extends over 15 amino acids. The V gene lost 2 bases and the J gene lost 6 bases, with 12 bases spanning the gap. CDR3 in amino acids: CASSFGGIGNSPLHF. In DNA, the CDR3 is TGCGCCAGCAGCTTTGGGGGGATAGGTAATTCACCCCTCCACTTT.

This clonotype was seen many times. The V call is TRBV20-1, the J call TRBJ2-1; 11 bases are a match to TRBD1. J was trimmed by 3 bases and V by 4 bases; bases with no gene match: 11. The CDR3 spans 17 residues. Germline CDR1 reads DFQATT; CDR2 reads SNEGSKA (reference sequence). The CDR3 coding sequence is TGCAGTGCTATAAATTCCGGGACAGGGGGTCGCTACAATGAGCAGTTCTTC. Translation gives CSAINSGTGGRYNEQFF.